Here is one T cell receptor (beta chain) with its context. The V and J ends lost 0 bases and 0 bases respectively, with 12 bases between them. The length of the CDR3 is 16 residues. Looked up from germline, CDR1 is SGHDT and CDR2 is YYEEEE. The source of the sample is a study of circulating and synovial CD4+ cells in juvenile arthritis. Assay used: immunoSEQ multiplex PCR; TCRdb lists only in-frame clones, some missing. The profile covers about 33,000 clones, with roughly 96% appearing a single time and 0.55% to 0.85% taken by the ten largest. This sequence was found in a human donor with juvenile idiopathic arthritis. The J gene is TRBJ1-1, the V gene TRBV5-6; possible D gene TRBD1, 6 bases. Source material: CD4+ T cells from blood. This CDR3 is CASSLGGRTMNTEAFF. The CDR3 DNA reads TGTGCCAGCAGCTTGGGGGGGCGGACCATGAACACTGAAGCTTTCTTT.